A selection of T cell receptor beta chains follows, all from one sample in a study of regulatory T cells in long-lasting Graves disease. TCRdb fed the multiplex PCR reads into MiXCR, producing one record per CDR3 protein. The table lists some 500,000 distinct CDR3 sequences, roughly 12% of them singletons. The same sample was also used in a study of T cells in Graves' hyperthyroidism and ophthalmopathy.

This sample comprised peripheral blood mononuclear cells (PBMCs), obtained at new diagnosis, from a patient treated with antithyroid drugs. The receptor source for this set is a man younger than 45 with Graves disease. CDR3s include the opening cysteine and the closing phenylalanine or tryptophan. Fields, in order: J gene, clone size, D gene, V gene, CDR3 DNA, CDR3 protein. D genes are given only for firm matches. A row's size may be missing; if present it is once, few, many or a size class.

j_call: TRBJ2-7
clone_size: many
d_call: -
v_call: TRBV6-1
cdr3_nt: TGTGCCAGCAGGAACACCGGGTCCCACGAGCAGTACTTC
cdr3_aa: CASRNTGSHEQYF

j_call: TRBJ2-7
clone_size: -
d_call: TRBD2
v_call: TRBV19
cdr3_nt: TGTGCCAGTAGTATGGGGACTAGCGGGAGCCACGAGCAGTACTTC
cdr3_aa: CASSMGTSGSHEQYF

j_call: TRBJ2-2
clone_size: many
d_call: -
v_call: TRBV5-1
cdr3_nt: TGCGCCAGCAGCCGCGGGAACACCGGGGAGCTGTTTTTT
cdr3_aa: CASSRGNTGELFF

j_call: TRBJ1-3
clone_size: many
d_call: -
v_call: TRBV27
cdr3_nt: TGTGCCAGCAGGGGGTTGGGCGGAAACACCATATATTTT
cdr3_aa: CASRGLGGNTIYF

j_call: TRBJ2-7
clone_size: -
d_call: TRBD1
v_call: TRBV5-4
cdr3_nt: TGTGCCAGCAGCTTCGCCGGACAGGGGTGGGACGAGCAGTACTTC
cdr3_aa: CASSFAGQGWDEQYF

j_call: TRBJ2-1
clone_size: few
d_call: -
v_call: TRBV29-1
cdr3_nt: TGCAGCGTTCACAGGGGGGGGTACAATGAGCAGTTCTTC
cdr3_aa: CSVHRGGYNEQFF

j_call: TRBJ1-2
clone_size: -
d_call: -
v_call: TRBV29-1
cdr3_nt: TGCAGCGTTGGTTCCATAGAACAGGGACCCCTGGGCTACACCTTC
cdr3_aa: CSVGSIEQGPLGYTF

j_call: TRBJ2-3
clone_size: many
d_call: -
v_call: TRBV11-2
cdr3_nt: TGTGCCAGCACCAACGGGGGGCGGGAGCGGTATGGAGATACGCAGTATTTT
cdr3_aa: CASTNGGRERYGDTQYF

j_call: TRBJ2-1
clone_size: many
d_call: -
v_call: TRBV12-3/TRBV12-4
cdr3_nt: TGTGCCAGCAGCGCAGGGGAATTGTCGGTCGATGAGCAGTTCTTC
cdr3_aa: CASSAGELSVDEQFF

j_call: TRBJ2-2
clone_size: few
d_call: -
v_call: TRBV19
cdr3_nt: TGTGCCAGTAGCCCAATCCAGGGTTTTCTTACCGGGGAGCTGTTTTTT
cdr3_aa: CASSPIQGFLTGELFF

j_call: TRBJ2-3
clone_size: -
d_call: -
v_call: TRBV6-9
cdr3_nt: TGTGCCAGCAGTTCCTACTTACTAGTTGATACGCAGTATTTT
cdr3_aa: CASSSYLLVDTQYF

j_call: TRBJ1-6
clone_size: many
d_call: -
v_call: TRBV12-3/TRBV12-4
cdr3_nt: TGTGCCAGCAGTTTAGTTCTGGGAATGGTAAATTCACCCCTCCACTTT
cdr3_aa: CASSLVLGMVNSPLHF

j_call: TRBJ1-1
clone_size: many
d_call: -
v_call: TRBV19
cdr3_nt: TGTGCCACCTCCGATCGGAACACTGAAGCTTTCTTT
cdr3_aa: CATSDRNTEAFF

j_call: TRBJ2-5
clone_size: -
d_call: -
v_call: TRBV4-1
cdr3_nt: TGCGCCAGCAGCCAAGTGGACAGCGCTAGGGTGGAGACCCAGTACTTC
cdr3_aa: CASSQVDSARVETQYF

j_call: TRBJ2-5
clone_size: few
d_call: -
v_call: TRBV6-1
cdr3_nt: TGTGCCACCCTCCTACAGGGTCGCGAGACCCAGTACTTC
cdr3_aa: CATLLQGRETQYF

j_call: TRBJ2-5
clone_size: many
d_call: TRBD2
v_call: TRBV6-1
cdr3_nt: TGTGCCAGCAGTGTGACTAGCGGAGAGACCCAGTACTTC
cdr3_aa: CASSVTSGETQYF

j_call: TRBJ2-1
clone_size: many
d_call: TRBD2
v_call: TRBV5-1
cdr3_nt: TGCGCCAGCAGCTACCGACTAGCGGGGGACTACAATGAGCAGTTCTTC
cdr3_aa: CASSYRLAGDYNEQFF

j_call: TRBJ1-2
clone_size: -
d_call: -
v_call: TRBV14
cdr3_nt: TGTGCCAGCAGCCACTCCGTCTGGGCCCCGAAGGAGGGCTACACCTTC
cdr3_aa: CASSHSVWAPKEGYTF

j_call: TRBJ1-1
clone_size: many
d_call: -
v_call: TRBV10-3
cdr3_nt: TGTGCCATCAGCAACTCCCGAGGAGTGAACACTGAAGCTTTCTTT
cdr3_aa: CAISNSRGVNTEAFF

j_call: TRBJ2-1
clone_size: -
d_call: TRBD1
v_call: TRBV18
cdr3_nt: TGTGCCAGCTCACCAAACGACAGGGGGCTAGCACTACACAATGAGCAGTTCTTC
cdr3_aa: CASSPNDRGLALHNEQFF

j_call: TRBJ1-2
clone_size: -
d_call: TRBD1
v_call: TRBV5-1
cdr3_nt: TGCGCCAGCAGCTCCGCCCCGGGACAGGAGTTCTATGGCTACACCTTC
cdr3_aa: CASSSAPGQEFYGYTF

j_call: TRBJ2-3
clone_size: many
d_call: -
v_call: TRBV12-3/TRBV12-4
cdr3_nt: TGTGCCAGCAGATGGACAGATACGCAGTATTTT
cdr3_aa: CASRWTDTQYF

j_call: TRBJ2-7
clone_size: few
d_call: TRBD2
v_call: TRBV5-1
cdr3_nt: TGCGCCAGCACAGATCCTAGCGGGGTCTCCTACGAGCAGTACTTC
cdr3_aa: CASTDPSGVSYEQYF

j_call: TRBJ1-6
clone_size: few
d_call: -
v_call: TRBV6-1
cdr3_nt: TGTGCCAGCATTACACAGGGTCCTAGCTCCTATAATTCACCCCTCCACTTT
cdr3_aa: CASITQGPSSYNSPLHF

j_call: TRBJ2-5
clone_size: many
d_call: -
v_call: TRBV24-1
cdr3_nt: TGTGCCACCAGTGATTTTGGAGGACAAGCCCAAGAGACCCAGTACTTC
cdr3_aa: CATSDFGGQAQETQYF

j_call: TRBJ2-3
clone_size: many
d_call: -
v_call: TRBV27
cdr3_nt: TGTGCCAGCAGTGGGACCACAGATACGCAGTATTTT
cdr3_aa: CASSGTTDTQYF

j_call: TRBJ1-4
clone_size: many
d_call: -
v_call: TRBV29-1
cdr3_nt: TGCAGCGTTGGGGGCGAGCGGGAAAAACTGTTTTTT
cdr3_aa: CSVGGEREKLFF

j_call: TRBJ2-3
clone_size: many
d_call: -
v_call: TRBV7-9
cdr3_nt: TGTGCCAGCAGCGCAGTGGATACGCAGTATTTT
cdr3_aa: CASSAVDTQYF

j_call: TRBJ1-5
clone_size: many
d_call: -
v_call: TRBV2
cdr3_nt: TGTGCCAGCAGCCCGTCTTTTACACAGCCCCAGCATTTT
cdr3_aa: CASSPSFTQPQHF

j_call: TRBJ2-5
clone_size: -
d_call: TRBD2
v_call: TRBV20-1
cdr3_nt: TGCAGTGCTAGAGAAAGCGGGACCGCGAACCAGTACTTC
cdr3_aa: CSARESGTANQYF

j_call: TRBJ2-1
clone_size: many
d_call: TRBD2
v_call: TRBV15
cdr3_nt: TGTGCCACCAGCAGAGAGCTAGCGGGAGTTGAGCAGTTCTTC
cdr3_aa: CATSRELAGVEQFF

j_call: TRBJ2-7
clone_size: -
d_call: TRBD1
v_call: TRBV2
cdr3_nt: TGTGCCAGCGGTCTATCCGGGACAGGCCTCTACGAGCAGTACTTC
cdr3_aa: CASGLSGTGLYEQYF

j_call: TRBJ2-1
clone_size: many
d_call: -
v_call: TRBV11-3
cdr3_nt: TGTGCCAGCAGCTTAGGGGTTGGGTCCTACAATGAGCAGTTCTTC
cdr3_aa: CASSLGVGSYNEQFF

j_call: TRBJ2-3
clone_size: many
d_call: TRBD2
v_call: TRBV20-1
cdr3_nt: TGCAGTGCTAGAGATCTTAGCGGGGGTATCACAGATACGCAGTATTTT
cdr3_aa: CSARDLSGGITDTQYF

j_call: TRBJ2-7
clone_size: -
d_call: TRBD1
v_call: TRBV7-9
cdr3_nt: TGTGCCAGCAGCCCGGACAGGGGCAGGTACGAGCAGTACTTC
cdr3_aa: CASSPDRGRYEQYF

j_call: TRBJ1-1
clone_size: -
d_call: -
v_call: TRBV3-1
cdr3_nt: TGTGCCAGCAGCCAAGAGAGGAAGGGGAGTGCTTTCTTT
cdr3_aa: CASSQERKGSAFF

j_call: TRBJ2-7
clone_size: many
d_call: -
v_call: TRBV27
cdr3_nt: TGTGCCAGCAGTTATACCTCATCCGCCGTCCACGAGCAGTACTTC
cdr3_aa: CASSYTSSAVHEQYF

j_call: TRBJ1-1
clone_size: many
d_call: TRBD1
v_call: TRBV7-3
cdr3_nt: TGTGCCAGCAGCTCCCAGGGGGACACTGAAGCTTTCTTT
cdr3_aa: CASSSQGDTEAFF

j_call: TRBJ2-7
clone_size: many
d_call: -
v_call: TRBV7-9
cdr3_nt: TGTGCCATCTTGGGGGCCGAGCAGTACTTC
cdr3_aa: CAILGAEQYF

j_call: TRBJ2-1
clone_size: many
d_call: TRBD2
v_call: TRBV28
cdr3_nt: TGTGCCAGCACCCACAGGCTAGCGGGCTACAATGAGCAGTTCTTC
cdr3_aa: CASTHRLAGYNEQFF

j_call: TRBJ2-7
clone_size: few
d_call: TRBD1
v_call: TRBV20-1
cdr3_nt: TGCAGTGCTAGAGATTGGGGACAGGGGGCCTACGAGCAGTACTTC
cdr3_aa: CSARDWGQGAYEQYF